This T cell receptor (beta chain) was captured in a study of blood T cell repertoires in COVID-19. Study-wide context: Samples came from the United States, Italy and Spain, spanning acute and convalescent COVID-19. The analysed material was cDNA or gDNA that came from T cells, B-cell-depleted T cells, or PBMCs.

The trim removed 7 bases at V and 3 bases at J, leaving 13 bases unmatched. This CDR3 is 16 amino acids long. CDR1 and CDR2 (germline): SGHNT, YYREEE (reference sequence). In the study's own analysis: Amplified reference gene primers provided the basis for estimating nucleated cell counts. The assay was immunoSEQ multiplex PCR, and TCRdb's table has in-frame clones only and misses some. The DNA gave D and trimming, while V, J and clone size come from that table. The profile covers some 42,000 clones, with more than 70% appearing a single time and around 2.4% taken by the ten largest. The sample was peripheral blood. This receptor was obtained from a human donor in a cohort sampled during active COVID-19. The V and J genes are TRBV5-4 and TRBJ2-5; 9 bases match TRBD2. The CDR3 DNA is TGTGCCAGCTCTCTTGGGCGGGGGGGCCGAGAAGAGACCCAGTACTTC. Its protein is CASSLGRGGREETQYF.